This T cell receptor (beta chain) was sequenced for a study of cytomegalovirus exposure and HLA in healthy donors. This clone has only a few counts. Germline is not matched at one junction end, which may reflect a read error. 60 Vbeta and 13 Jbeta primers were used in PCR. Repertoires were generated with immunoSEQ multiplex PCR, while TCRdb's copy carries only in-frame clones and drops some. The sample shows 100,000 to 150,000 clones, approximately 75% of them seen only once. The CDR3 is 15 residues long. CDR1 and CDR2 from the germline V gene are SEHNR and FQNEAQ (reference sequence). Material for sequencing was PBMCs. The clonotype was recovered from a woman in her fifties or sixties in good health and CMV-seronegative. The V call is TRBV7-9, the J call TRBJ2-1, with 13 bases identical to TRBD2. The DNA for the CDR3 is TGTTCCAGCAGCTTAGAAGGGACTAGCGGGACCGAGCAGTTCTTC. Translated: CSSSLEGTSGTEQFF.